The TCR beta chain described here comes from a study of liver allograft versus peripheral blood T cells. Across the whole study: The authors compared T cell receptor repertoires in transplanted livers with recipients' peripheral blood repertoires. Notes on the study in general: Liver allograft and peripheral blood T cell receptor repertoires reportedly differed.

TCRdb reanalysed the reads using MiXCR and keeps one entry per CDR3 protein. The table lists more than 10,000 distinct CDR3 sequences, 25% to 35% of them singletons. This clonotype occurred a few times. Antigen unknown. Germline CDR1 and CDR2: SGHAT and FQNNGV. Trimming removed 2 bases from V and 7 bases from J, with 12 bases in between. The CDR3 is made up of 15 amino acids. This sequence was found in a human patient who had a liver transplant. Some T cells may be graft donor cells. The gene calls are TRBV11-2 and TRBJ1-6; D uncertain. For the CDR3, the DNA is TGTGCCAGCAGCTTACGAGCTACGGGGAATTCACCCCTCCACTTT. As protein: CASSLRATGNSPLHF.